These 20 T cell receptor beta chains were all obtained from the same sample, sequenced in a study of PD-1 blockade in classical Hodgkin lymphoma. Generated by immunoSEQ multiplex PCR, the TCRdb table keeps only in-frame clones and is missing some. The sample carries about 94,000 clones, nearly 90% recorded once. Each patient's relapse followed autologous stem cell transplantation, and brentuximab vedotin exposure varied. Sample: peripheral blood mononuclear cells (PBMCs), taken before the second cycle of nivolumab. Receptor source: a human donor with classical Hodgkin lymphoma.

The genes are TRBV7-3 and TRBJ2-1, with TRBD2 identical over 7 bases. This CDR3 is 16 amino acids long. In germline, CDR1 is SGHTA, CDR2 FQGTGA. Trimming at V came to 4 bases and at J to 4 bases, leaving 10 bases not matched to a gene. In DNA, the CDR3 is TGTGCCAGCAGCTCCCTGGGTAGCGGGTCATACAATGAGCAGTTCTTC. Its protein is CASSSLGSGSYNEQFF.

The chain is built from TRBV5-4 and TRBJ1-1; no reliable D call. V dropped 1 base and J dropped 13 bases, with 11 bases sitting between them. The CDR3 sequence is 11 residues long. Germline CDR1 SGHNT, CDR2 YYREEE (reference sequence). DNA of the CDR3: TGTGCCAGCAGCTTGAACAGTTCGGGTTTCTTT. This gives the protein CASSLNSSGFF.

The DNA for the CDR3 is TGTGCCAGCAGCTTGGGACAGGTAACAAACATTCAGTACTTC. It is translated as CASSLGQVTNIQYF. This chain joins TRBV5-5 and TRBJ2-4, with D tentatively TRBD1 (6 bases). CDR3 length equals 14 residues. Germline CDR1 is SGHKS and CDR2 is YYEKEE (reference sequence). The V end was cut by 0 bases, the J end by 6 bases, with 10 bases between.

The chain is built from TRBV27 and TRBJ2-6; D perhaps matches TRBD1 (5 bases). The V end was cut by 4 bases, the J end by 1 base, with 11 bases between. This CDR3 is built from 16 residues. Germline V gene data show CDR1 as MNHEY and CDR2 as SMNVEV (reference sequence). The CDR3, as DNA: TGTGCCAGCAGTTCCTTGACAGCTTCTGGGGCCAACGTCCTGACTTTC. Amino acid sequence: CASSSLTASGANVLTF.

The rearrangement links TRBV21-1 to TRBJ2-6; TRBD1, as called in the table, went unchecked against the DNA. TRBV21-1 is a recognized pseudogene. The CDR3 spans 21 residues. CDR3: CASSRKFQGEPETSGANVLTF. CDR3 sequence (DNA): TGTGCCAGCAGCAGGAAATTTCAGGGGGAACCGGAGACATCTGGGGCCAACGTCCTGACTTTC.

The chain couples TRBV4-1 to TRBJ2-5; D is unclear. The J call may be incorrect, as the DNA end agrees better with TRBJ2-7. This CDR3 is 13 amino acids long. Germline V gene data show CDR1 as MGHRA and CDR2 as YSYEKL. CDR3 nucleotide sequence: TGCGCCAGCAGCCAAAACACCGCCTACGAGCAGTACTTC. It yields the protein CASSQNTAYEQYF.

V usage is TRBV2 and J usage is TRBJ2-3; D unresolved. Germline V lookup: CDR1 SNHLY, CDR2 FYNNEI. CDR3 length: 14 residues. Trimming shortened V by 4 bases and J by 1 base, and 9 bases separated the two germline ends. CDR3 sequence (DNA): TGTGCCAGCAGTGTAAACACCCGCACAGATACGCAGTATTTT. Its translation: CASSVNTRTDTQYF.

V usage is TRBV7-2 and J usage is TRBJ1-3; no reliable D call. Germline CDR1 and CDR2: SGHTA and FQGNSA. The V and J ends lost 1 base and 0 bases respectively, with 16 bases between them. The CDR3 is made up of 18 amino acids. The CDR3 reads CASSLVSVPGSSGNTIYF. The DNA for the CDR3 is TGTGCCAGCAGCTTAGTTTCAGTGCCGGGCTCCTCTGGAAACACCATATATTTT.

This clone is a singleton in its sample. The chain recombines TRBV5-1 with TRBJ2-7; 10 positions match TRBD2. The V gene end was trimmed by 5 bases and the J gene end by 3 bases; junction bases not matched to a gene: 8. This CDR3 contains 15 residues. Germline V lookup: CDR1 SGHRS, CDR2 YFSETQ. CDR3 sequence (DNA): TGCGCCAGCAGGAGGGGACTAGCGACGAACTACGAGCAGTACTTC. Protein sequence: CASRRGLATNYEQYF.

In this sample, this clone turned up once. This chain uses TRBV28 with TRBJ2-7, with D possibly being TRBD1 (5 bases). Trimming pared 7 bases from V and 0 bases from J, leaving 10 bases between. Germline V gene data show CDR1 as MDHEN and CDR2 as SYDVKM. This CDR3 is built from 13 residues. The CDR3 nucleotides are TGTGCCAGCACCGACAGCCCCTCCTACGAGCAGTACTTC. Translating gives CASTDSPSYEQYF.

The CDR3, as DNA: TGTGCCAGCAGCTTAAGCGACGGGGGGAACTACGAGCAGTACTTC. Translated: CASSLSDGGNYEQYF. The chain recombines TRBV11-2 with TRBJ2-7; TRBD2 aligns across 7 bases. The CDR3 runs to 15 residues. Germline V gene sequence: CDR1 SGHAT, CDR2 FQNNGV. The J segment lost 3 bases and the V segment lost 2 bases, leaving 7 bases of the junction unmatched.

The rearrangement uses TRBV7-8 and TRBJ2-7; D tentatively reads TRBD1 or TRBD2 (5 bases each). CDR3 length: 16 residues. V lost 6 bases and J 2 bases, leaving 20 bases between the germline ends. Germline CDR1 reads SGHVS; CDR2 reads FQNEAQ. In DNA form, the CDR3 reads TGTGCCAGCAGTTTACCCCCTCGGGACGGACCCTACGAGCAGTACTTC. It translates to CASSLPPRDGPYEQYF. Full variable domain (rest looked up from reference TRBV7-8 and TRBJ2-7): GAGVSQSPRYKVAKRGQDVALRCDPISGHVSLFWYQQALGQGPEFLTYFQNEAQLDKSGLPSDRFFAERPEGSVSTLKIQRTQQEDSAVYLCASSLPPRDGPYEQYFGPGTRLTVT.

V and J are TRBV18 and TRBJ2-2, with D maybe TRBD2 (6 bases). The V end was cut by 3 bases, the J end by 6 bases, with 14 bases between. This CDR3 has 15 residues. Germline V gene sequence: CDR1 KGHSH, CDR2 LQKENI. For the CDR3, the DNA is TGTGCCAGCTCACCTCAACTCTCGGGGGCCGGGGAGCTGTTTTTT. It specifies CASSPQLSGAGELFF.

J is TRBJ2-2 and V is TRBV28; no clear D. V lost 3 bases and J 1 base, leaving 6 bases between the germline ends. Germline V gene data show CDR1 as MDHEN and CDR2 as SYDVKM. The CDR3 loop spans 14 amino acids. CDR3 region: CASSFWQNTGELFF. The CDR3 nucleotides are TGTGCCAGCAGTTTTTGGCAGAACACCGGGGAGCTGTTTTTT.

The V call is TRBV5-1, the J call TRBJ1-5; TRBD1 is a possible D gene (5 bases). V lost 4 bases and J lost 3, with 17 bases in between. The CDR3 has 16 residues. Germline CDR1 is SGHRS and CDR2 is YFSETQ. CDR3 in DNA: TGCGCCAGCAGCCCCCGACCCACAGGTGACAATCAGCCCCAGCATTTT. Protein sequence: CASSPRPTGDNQPQHF.

V gene TRBV18 combines with J gene TRBJ1-3, with D perhaps matching TRBD1 (5 bases). Trimming stripped 2 bases from V and 0 bases from J, with 8 bases between. The CDR3 has 15 residues. Looked up from germline, CDR1 is KGHSH and CDR2 is LQKENI. The CDR3 DNA sequence: TGTGCCAGCTCACCAAGGGACGTCTCTGGAAACACCATATATTTT. Its protein is CASSPRDVSGNTIYF.

CDR3 in DNA: TGTGCCAGCAGCCGGGACAGCTCCCAAGAGACCCAGTACTTC. Its protein product is CASSRDSSQETQYF. The J gene is TRBJ2-5, the V gene TRBV7-2; 7 bases map to TRBD1. Germline V lookup: CDR1 SGHTA, CDR2 FQGNSA. The J segment lost 1 base and the V segment lost 5 bases, leaving 4 bases of the junction unmatched. The CDR3 loop spans 14 amino acids.

The chain has TRBV27 and TRBJ2-7, with TRBD2 identical over 9 bases. The germline gives CDR1 MNHEY, CDR2 SMNVEV (reference sequence). The CDR3 loop spans 15 amino acids. V was clipped by 5 bases and J by 2 bases; unmatched bases: 7. In nucleotides, the CDR3 is TGTGCCAGCAGTAAAGCGGGAGGTCTTACCTACGAGCAGTACTTC. Amino acid sequence: CASSKAGGLTYEQYF.

This clone was seen a handful of times. This rearrangement joins TRBV7-8 to TRBJ1-2, with D possibly being TRBD1 (5 bases). The CDR3 sequence is 12 residues long. From germline, CDR1 is SGHVS and CDR2 FQNEAQ. V was trimmed by 6 bases and J by 5 bases, leaving 10 bases between them. The CDR3 loop reads CASSDRTYGYTF. DNA of the CDR3: TGTGCCAGCAGTGACAGAACTTATGGCTACACCTTC.

The V gene is TRBV11-2, the J gene TRBJ2-3, with 7 bases aligning to TRBD2. The V and J ends lost 5 bases and 3 bases, in that order; junction bases with no gene match: 5. Germline loops: CDR1 SGHAT, CDR2 FQNNGV. This CDR3 comprises 14 residues. CDR3 bases: TGTGCCAGCAGCCAGCGGGGAGGGACAGATACGCAGTATTTT. This encodes CASSQRGGTDTQYF.